The clone carrying this T cell receptor (beta chain) was detected only a few times. Its antigen is unidentified. Combining a sample-barcoded 5' primer with a J-beta primer mix, a second PCR ran for about 7 to 11 cycles. MiXCR, run by TCRdb on the 5' RACE reads, gives a single entry per CDR3 protein. In the table there are under 700,000 distinct CDR3 sequences, less than 25% of which are singletons. The CDR3 runs 15 residues. CDR1 is MDHEN, CDR2 SYDVKM, per germline. With 5 bases removed from V and 9 bases from J, the gap between germline ends came to 22 bases. Total RNA extraction produced at least 5 micrograms (per sample) for the study. This specimen belongs to a study of blood T cells in healthy people across ages. Background on the study: Capturing about one barcoded beta molecule per two T cells was achieved by template switching. Study observations and caveats: With naive T cell percentage, TCR beta diversity showed a strong correlation.

This same sample was also part of a study on T cells of mothers and their children. As that study records: Researchers put all of the extracted RNA into cDNA synthesis, using around 1.5 ug per 15 ul.

The receptor was derived from a boy between 10 and 17 years old in good health. The sample comprised blood. The V call is TRBV28, the J call TRBJ2-5, with TRBD1 as a possible D gene (8 bases). CDR3 bases: TGTGCCAGCAGTCCGGACAGGGAGGGTCCAGTGGCCCAGTACTTC. Protein sequence: CASSPDREGPVAQYF.